This TCR beta chain was recovered during a study of blood T cell repertoires in COVID-19. Study-level information: Nucleic acid was either cDNA or gDNA, and it came from T cells, B-cell-depleted T cells, or PBMCs.

Method: immunoSEQ multiplex PCR; TCRdb's copy keeps in-frame clones and lacks some. The repertoire has about 13,000 clones, more than 70% of them found once; the top ten carry roughly 2.7%. The CDR3 sequence is 13 residues long. Trimming shortened V by 7 bases and J by 2 bases, and 12 bases separated the two germline ends. Looked up from germline, CDR1 is MNHEY and CDR2 is SMNVEV (reference sequence). This chain connects TRBV27 to TRBJ2-7, with D maybe TRBD2 (6 bases). This sequence originates from a human donor in a cohort sampled during active COVID-19. Sequenced: peripheral blood. The CDR3 spells CASIGTGAYEQYF. Written as DNA, the CDR3 is TGTGCCAGCATTGGGACGGGAGCCTACGAGCAGTACTTC.